The 18 T cell receptor beta chains presented below share a single source sample, sequenced in a study of molecular identifiers for immune sequencing clone quantification. TCRdb re-called the PCR reads with MiXCR, one entry per CDR3 protein. This sample has around 480,000 distinct CDR3 sequences, with 20% to 25% found just once. Sample: naive CD8+ T cells from blood, with Jurkat cell RNA spiked in. Sample subset: FACS-sorted CD8+CD4-CCR7+CD45RA+ naive T cells. These receptors were obtained from a human donor in good health. Some libraries in this study had Jurkat cell RNA spiked in.

The chain joins TRBV19 to TRBJ1-1; weak D call: TRBD1 (6 bases). The ends were cut back, 3 bases at V and 3 bases at J, with 11 bases in the middle. The CDR3 spans 14 residues. Germline CDR1 LNHDA, CDR2 SQIVND (reference sequence). As DNA, the CDR3 is TGTGCCAGTAGTATGGGGGCTACGGACACTGAAGCTTTCTTT. It yields the protein CASSMGATDTEAFF.

This clonotype has only a few counts. The chain joins TRBV4-1 to TRBJ1-4; tentative D call: TRBD1 (6 bases). Trimming cost V 5 bases and J 0 bases, with 10 bases left between them. There are 15 residues in the CDR3. From germline, CDR1 is MGHRA and CDR2 YSYEKL. CDR3 nucleotides: TGCGCCAGCAGCACACGACAGGCAACTAATGAAAAACTGTTTTTT. It encodes CASSTRQATNEKLFF.

V gene TRBV5-4 combines with J gene TRBJ2-3; possibly TRBD1 for D (7 bases). The CDR3 covers 14 residues. CDR1 is SGHNT, CDR2 YYREEE, per germline (reference sequence). V lost 4 bases, J lost 2 bases, and 11 bases lay in between. DNA of the CDR3: TGTGCCAGCAGCGGCAGGGGGGTCACAGATACGCAGTATTTT. It is translated as CASSGRGVTDTQYF.

This clonotype has only a few counts. V is TRBV19 and J is TRBJ2-1; D remains unclear. Germline V gene sequence: CDR1 LNHDA, CDR2 SQIVND (reference sequence). The CDR3 extends over 18 amino acids. Trimming left V 6 bases short and J 2 bases short, with 23 bases between. The CDR3: CASRGPSASTSTYNEQFF. The CDR3 bases are TGTGCCAGTAGGGGTCCCAGTGCGTCGACATCAACCTACAATGAGCAGTTCTTC.

Comment on this clonotype: This may arise from a read error, as a much more abundant clone is one base away. The chain is built from TRBV30 and TRBJ2-3; D perhaps matches TRBD1 (5 bases). Germline V CDR1 and CDR2: GTSNPN, SVGIG (reference sequence). The CDR3 extends over 15 amino acids. The CDR3 spells CAWYPRAPSTDTRYF. The CDR3 bases are TGTGCCTGGTATCCCAGGGCCCCGAGCACAGATACGCGGTATTTT. Based on the CDR3 plus reference TRBV30 and TRBJ2-3, the full variable domain is SQTIHQWPATLVQPVGSPLSLECTVEGTSNPNLYWYRQAAGRGLQLLFYSVGIGQISSEVPQNLSASRPQDRQFILSSKKLLLSDSGFYLCAWYPRAPSTDTRYFGPGTRLTVL.

This rearrangement joins TRBV14 to TRBJ2-3; TRBD1 or TRBD2 may be the D gene (5 bases each). The germline V and J ends were trimmed by 5 bases and 3 bases, with 18 bases remaining between them. The CDR3 is made up of 16 amino acids. The germline V gene encodes CDR1 SGHDN and CDR2 FVKESK. CDR3 loop: CASSTWDDILTDTQYF. CDR3 in DNA: TGTGCCAGCAGCACGTGGGACGATATCTTAACAGATACGCAGTATTTT.

This clonotype was observed a few times. The chain couples TRBV20-1 to TRBJ2-7; 7 bases agree with TRBD1. The V gene's germline CDR1 is DFQATT and CDR2 SNEGSKA (reference sequence). V shed 4 bases, J shed 1 base, and the junction held 7 bases outside the gene matches. The CDR3 length is 14 residues. CDR3 in DNA: TGCAGTGCTACAGGGACAGACCCTTCCTACGAGCAGTACTTC. Its protein is CSATGTDPSYEQYF.

This clonotype was observed at least ten times. V is TRBV20-1 and J is TRBJ2-7, with 9 positions matching TRBD2. CDR3 length equals 13 residues. V shed 6 bases and J 7 bases; nucleotides not matched to a gene: 10. CDR1 is DFQATT and CDR2 is SNEGSKA in the germline V gene (reference sequence). The CDR3 sequence is CSAGPLAGREQYF. The CDR3 bases are TGCAGTGCCGGGCCACTAGCGGGTCGGGAGCAGTACTTC.

This clonotype occurred a few times. V usage is TRBV4-1 and J usage is TRBJ2-1; D might be TRBD1 (5 bases). This CDR3 has 15 residues. V was cut by 0 bases and J by 5 bases, with 11 bases left in between. Germline CDR1 and CDR2: MGHRA and YSYEKL. CDR3 protein: CASSQELRANNEQFF. For the CDR3, the DNA is TGCGCCAGCAGCCAAGAGCTCAGGGCTAACAATGAGCAGTTCTTC.

This clonotype was counted at least ten times. J is TRBJ2-5 and V is TRBV14; TRBD1 matches at 7 bases. CDR1 is SGHDN and CDR2 is FVKESK in the germline V gene. The CDR3 is made up of 15 amino acids. Trimming cost V 0 bases and J 1 base; bases outside gene matches: 2. The CDR3 reads CASSQDRDSQETQYF. The CDR3 nucleotides are TGTGCCAGCAGCCAAGATCGGGACAGCCAAGAGACCCAGTACTTC.

As regards this clonotype: Being one base from a much bigger clone, this may be a read error. The chain combines TRBV13 with TRBJ2-3; D may be TRBD1 (5 bases). With 2 bases removed from V and 6 bases from J, the gap between germline ends came to 12 bases. The germline V gene encodes CDR1 PRHDT and CDR2 FYEKMQ (reference sequence). The CDR3 is made up of 14 amino acids. CDR3 in DNA: TGTGCCAGCAGCTTATCGGCAGGGTCGGATACGCAGTATTTT. Translation: CASSLSAGSDTQYF.

This clonotype was counted between two and nine times. This rearrangement joins TRBV30 to TRBJ1-4; D possibly corresponds to TRBD1 (5 bases). V lost 2 bases to trimming and J lost 5 bases, with 9 bases between them. The CDR3 covers 13 residues. CDR1 is GTSNPN and CDR2 is SVGIG in the germline V gene (reference sequence). DNA of the CDR3: TGTGCCTGGAGTCTAGCAGGGAATGAAAAACTGTTTTTT. Translation: CAWSLAGNEKLFF. The full variable domain, in which reference TRBV30 and TRBJ1-4 provide the parts outside the CDR3, is SQTIHQWPATLVQPVGSPLSLECTVEGTSNPNLYWYRQAAGRGLQLLFYSVGIGQISSEVPQNLSASRPQDRQFILSSKKLLLSDSGFYLCAWSLAGNEKLFFGSGTQLSVL.

V is TRBV11-2 and J is TRBJ2-1; TRBD2 agrees at 12 bases. The junction had 22 bases not matched to a gene; V was cut back by 6 bases and J by 4 bases. This CDR3 is built from 21 residues. Per germline, CDR1 SGHAT and CDR2 FQNNGV. This chain's CDR3 is CASSQPETGQLAGGGYNEQFF. Here the CDR3 DNA reads TGTGCCAGCAGTCAACCTGAGACGGGGCAACTAGCGGGGGGTGGTTACAATGAGCAGTTCTTC.

This clonotype was detected many times. The chain uses TRBV7-6 and TRBJ2-3; tentatively, D is TRBD2 (7 bases). This CDR3 contains 15 residues. Germline values: CDR1 SGHVS, CDR2 FNYEAQ. Trimming shortened V by 1 base and J by 6 bases, and 14 bases separated the two germline ends. The DNA of the CDR3 is TGTGCCAGCAGCTTAGGCGGGGGCAGCGGGGATACGCAGTATTTT. It encodes CASSLGGGSGDTQYF.

A word on this clonotype: A much larger clonotype is one base distant, so this may be a read error. The J gene is TRBJ2-1, the V gene TRBV29-1, with D possibly being TRBD1 or TRBD2 (5 bases each). CDR3 size: 14 residues. Germline V gives CDR1 SQVTM, CDR2 ANQGSEA. CDR3 sequence (DNA): TGCAGCGTCCCGAACGGGGCCCCCTACAATGAGCAGCTCTTC. This codes for CSVPNGAPYNEQLF.

In this sample, this clonotype turned up many times. The chain is built from TRBV5-1 and TRBJ2-4; D is unclear. The CDR3 extends over 17 amino acids. V was shortened by 4 bases and J by 1 base, with 18 bases between the two germline ends. Germline V CDR1 and CDR2: SGHRS, YFSETQ. This CDR3 is CASSSHLGDEAKNIQYF. In DNA form, the CDR3 reads TGCGCCAGCAGCAGCCACTTGGGCGATGAGGCCAAAAACATTCAGTACTTC.

The sample holds a few counts of this clonotype. The chain has TRBV15 and TRBJ2-5; 8 positions agree with TRBD1. The CDR3 extends over 16 amino acids. Germline CDR1 reads LNHNV; CDR2 reads YYDKDF (reference sequence). V was clipped by 4 bases and J by 2 bases; unmatched bases: 9. CDR3 nucleotides: TGTGCCACCAGCATCCGGGACAGGAATATACAAGAGACCCAGTACTTC. Translated, it gives CATSIRDRNIQETQYF.

This clonotype occurred many times. The gene calls are TRBV30 and TRBJ2-7; D unresolved. This CDR3 is 12 amino acids long. V gave up 3 bases and J gave up 6 bases, with 12 bases separating them. Germline V CDR1 and CDR2: GTSNPN, SVGIG (reference sequence). The CDR3 reads CAWSGFGLEQYF. DNA for the CDR3: TGTGCCTGGAGCGGTTTCGGCCTCGAGCAGTACTTC.